The rows below give T cell receptor beta chains drawn from one sample of a study of cytomegalovirus exposure and HLA in healthy donors. Sequencing was performed with immunoSEQ multiplex PCR; in TCRdb, only in-frame clones are kept and a portion is missing. Here the sample spans some 160,000 clones, approximately 80% being singletons. Sequenced: PBMCs. Every receptor here comes from a male donor in good health and CMV-seronegative. Each CDR3 is given with its conserved first and last residue. The D gene is left open where the match is weak. Some rows mark clone size as missing; the rest say once, few, many or name a class of expanded clone.

TRBJ1-3	TRBV7-9	.	.	CASSAQRGPGNTIYF	TGTGCCAGCAGCGCCCAAAGGGGTCCTGGAAACACCATATATTTT
TRBJ2-3	TRBV11-2	.	.	CASGLEIRDTQYF	TGTGCCAGCGGTCTGGAGATTCGTGATACGCAGTATTTT
TRBJ1-5	TRBV15	.	.	CATSRARGNIRYSNQPQHF	TGTGCCACCAGCAGAGCTCGGGGTAATATTCGGTATAGCAATCAGCCCCAGCATTTT
TRBJ2-7	TRBV11-1	.	.	CASKDLNSYEQYF	TGTGCCAGCAAGGACTTAAACTCCTACGAGCAGTACTTC
TRBJ2-7	TRBV27	few	TRBD1	CASSLSRGSGTGWSYEQYF	TGTGCCAGCAGTTTATCCCGAGGGTCCGGGACAGGCTGGTCCTACGAGCAGTACTTC
TRBJ2-7	TRBV28	.	TRBD2	CASTDGGTGNYEQYF	TGTGCCAGCACTGACGGGGGGACCGGTAACTACGAGCAGTACTTC
TRBJ2-3	TRBV4-3	.	TRBD1	CASSQDLGTGRDTQYF	TGCGCCAGCAGCCAAGATCTGGGGACAGGCAGGGATACGCAGTATTTT
TRBJ2-3	TRBV5-1	.	TRBD1	CASRWQGAADTQYF	TGCGCCAGCAGGTGGCAGGGGGCCGCAGATACGCAGTATTTT
TRBJ2-7	TRBV6-1	.	.	CASSTWAGESYEQYF	TGTGCCAGCAGCACGTGGGCAGGGGAGTCCTACGAGCAGTACTTC
TRBJ1-2	TRBV12-5	.	.	CASGLQRGGNYGYTF	TGTGCTAGTGGTTTACAGAGGGGGGGGAACTATGGCTACACCTTC
TRBJ2-1	TRBV4-1	few	.	CASSPEAYNEQFF	TGCGCCAGCAGCCCTGAGGCTTACAATGAGCAGTTCTTC
TRBJ2-7	TRBV19	.	.	CASSPGGTYEQYF	TGTGCCAGTAGCCCCGGGGGTACCTACGAGCAGTACTTC
TRBJ2-2	TRBV10-3	.	.	CAISQSPWAKNTGELFF	TGTGCCATCAGCCAGAGCCCCTGGGCGAAGAACACCGGGGAGCTGTTTTTT
TRBJ1-2	TRBV28	.	.	CASSGRVGYTF	TGTGCCAGCAGTGGGCGGGTTGGCTACACCTTC
TRBJ2-7	TRBV28	.	.	CASSNGRLLISYEQYF	TGTGCCAGCTCAAATGGGAGACTCCTCATTTCCTACGAGCAGTACTTC
TRBJ1-4	TRBV27	few	.	CASRQEGNEKLFF	TGTGCCAGCCGCCAGGAGGGAAATGAAAAACTGTTTTTT
TRBJ2-7	TRBV5-6	.	.	CASSLLTGEQYF	TGTGCCAGCAGCCTCCTGACAGGAGAGCAGTACTTC
TRBJ2-3	TRBV30	.	.	CAWSAGGTTDTQYF	TGTGCCTGGAGTGCAGGGGGGACCACAGATACGCAGTATTTT
TRBJ2-3	TRBV7-3	.	TRBD1	CASSWTGSADTQYF	TGTGCCAGCAGCTGGACAGGGAGCGCAGATACGCAGTATTTT
TRBJ2-7	TRBV5-4	.	.	CASSSKQGQEEQYF	TGTGCCAGCAGCTCCAAACAGGGTCAGGAAGAGCAGTACTTC
TRBJ1-1	TRBV4-1	.	TRBD1	CASSQRQGGNTEAFF	TGCGCCAGCAGCCAGCGACAGGGGGGGAACACTGAAGCTTTCTTT
TRBJ2-3	TRBV5-4	.	TRBD2	CASSLALAGPFTDTQYF	TGTGCCAGCAGCTTGGCCCTAGCGGGCCCCTTCACAGATACGCAGTATTTT
TRBJ1-2	TRBV28	.	.	CASRDSTAFYGYTF	TGTGCCAGCAGAGATTCGACAGCATTCTATGGCTACACCTTC
TRBJ2-5	TRBV28	.	.	CAVQDQETQYF	TGTGCCGTCCAGGACCAAGAGACCCAGTACTTC